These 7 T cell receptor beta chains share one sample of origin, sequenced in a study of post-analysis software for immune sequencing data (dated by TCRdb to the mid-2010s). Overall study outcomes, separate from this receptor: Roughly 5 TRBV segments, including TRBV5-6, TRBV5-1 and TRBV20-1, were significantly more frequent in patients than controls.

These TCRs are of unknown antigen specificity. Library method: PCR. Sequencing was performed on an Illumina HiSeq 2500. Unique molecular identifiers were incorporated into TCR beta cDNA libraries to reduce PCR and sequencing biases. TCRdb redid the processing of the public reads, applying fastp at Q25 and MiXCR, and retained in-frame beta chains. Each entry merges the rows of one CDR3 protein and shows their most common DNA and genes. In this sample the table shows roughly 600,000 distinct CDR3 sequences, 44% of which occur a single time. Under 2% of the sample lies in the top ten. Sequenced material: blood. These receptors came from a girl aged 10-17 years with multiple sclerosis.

The DNA for the CDR3 is TGTGCCAGCAGCTTAGAGCCTAGCGTCGATGAGCAGTTCTTC. Amino acid sequence: CASSLEPSVDEQFF. The V gene is TRBV7-8, the J gene TRBJ2-1, with D tentatively TRBD2 (6 bases). The CDR3 is 14 amino acids. Germline loops: CDR1 SGHVS, CDR2 FQNEAQ. Trimming removed 1 base from V and 8 bases from J, with 12 bases in between.

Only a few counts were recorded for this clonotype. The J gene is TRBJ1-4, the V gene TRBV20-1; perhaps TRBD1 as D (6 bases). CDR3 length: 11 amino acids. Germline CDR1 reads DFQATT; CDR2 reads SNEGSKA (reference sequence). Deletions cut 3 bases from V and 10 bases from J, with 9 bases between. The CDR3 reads CSASKGGKLFF. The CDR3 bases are TGCAGTGCTAGCAAAGGGGGAAAACTGTTTTTT.

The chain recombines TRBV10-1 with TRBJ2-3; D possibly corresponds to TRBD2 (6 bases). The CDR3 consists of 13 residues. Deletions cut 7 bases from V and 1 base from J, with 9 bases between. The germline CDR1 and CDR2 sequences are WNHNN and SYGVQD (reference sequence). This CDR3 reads CASKASGTDTQYF. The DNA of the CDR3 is TGCGCCAGCAAGGCTAGCGGCACAGATACGCAGTATTTT.

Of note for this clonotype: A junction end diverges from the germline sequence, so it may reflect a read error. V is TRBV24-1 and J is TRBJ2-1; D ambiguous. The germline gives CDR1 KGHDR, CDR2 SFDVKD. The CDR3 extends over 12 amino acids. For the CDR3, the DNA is TGTGCCTCCAGAGGCCCTTACAATGAGCAGTTCTTC. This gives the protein CASRGPYNEQFF.

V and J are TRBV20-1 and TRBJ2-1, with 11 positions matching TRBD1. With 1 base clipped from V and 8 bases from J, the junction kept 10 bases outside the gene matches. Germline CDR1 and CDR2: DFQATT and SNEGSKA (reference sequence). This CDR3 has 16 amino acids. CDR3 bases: TGCAGTGCTAGAGGATGGGACAGGGGGATAATAGATGAGCAGTTCTTC. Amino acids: CSARGWDRGIIDEQFF.

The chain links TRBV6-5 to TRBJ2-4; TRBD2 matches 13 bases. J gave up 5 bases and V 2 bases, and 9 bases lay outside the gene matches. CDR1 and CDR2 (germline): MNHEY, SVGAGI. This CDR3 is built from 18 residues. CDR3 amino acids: CASSYRNGLAGDQNIQYF. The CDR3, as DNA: TGTGCCAGCAGTTACCGTAACGGACTAGCGGGAGATCAAAACATTCAGTACTTC.

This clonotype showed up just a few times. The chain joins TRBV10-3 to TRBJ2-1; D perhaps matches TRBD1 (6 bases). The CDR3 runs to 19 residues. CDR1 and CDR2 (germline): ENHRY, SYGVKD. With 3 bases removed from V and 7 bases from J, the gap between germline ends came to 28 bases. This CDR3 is CAISEYSGADRHSGNEQFF. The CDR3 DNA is TGTGCCATCAGTGAATATTCAGGCGCGGACAGACATTCGGGGAATGAGCAGTTCTTC.